This T cell receptor (beta chain) was retrieved from a study of low-dose radiotherapy and immunotherapy resistance in tumors (dated by TCRdb to between 2021 and 2024). For the study in its entirety: Cohort 1 received 0.5 Gy per fraction every 2 weeks, with a prescribed total PTV dose of 6.5 Gy. In Cohort 2, 1 Gy per fraction was delivered every two weeks, for a total of 13 Gy over 26 weeks. No randomization into treatment groups was done for the people taking part in the trial. The translational analysis covered eight patients: three from the first dose cohort and the first five from the second dose cohort. Aspirin 300 mg was taken orally once daily by patients for four cycles, starting on cycle 1 day 1. Nivolumab and ipilimumab were both given intravenously, with nivolumab at a 240 mg flat dose every two weeks and ipilimumab at 1 mg/kg every six weeks. Cyclophosphamide 200 mg/m2 was administered intravenously every two weeks, one day before each radiation and immunotherapy administration.

The time point label, as the study defines it: before trial treatment. The donors came from RACIN, which was a single-arm phase I dose-escalation trial that paired nivolumab and ipilimumab with aspirin, low-dose cyclophosphamide and low-dose radiotherapy. Patients with advanced, TIL-negative solid tumors were considered eligible. In the germline V gene, CDR1 corresponds to MDHEN and CDR2 to SYDVKM. Inclusive of the bounding cysteine and phenylalanine, the CDR3 is 15 residues long. CDR3 DNA is the only sequence kept; it has 45 bases, read in frame from the first base. V and J are trimmed by 4 bases and 0 bases, and the gene matches miss 3 bases of the junction. This clonotype qualifies as medium-sized (0.01 to 0.1%). This receptor's antigen is unknown. Base qualities are not provided; no much larger clone lies one nucleotide away. Sequencing used an Illumina HiSeq 2500. First-strand cDNA was synthesized with Superscript III and a set of TRAV- and TRBV-specific primers, covering both TCRalpha and TCRbeta chains. TCRs were amplified for 20 PCR cycles with Phusion, using a constant-region primer paired with the adapter attached to the V primers. Isolated mRNA was amplified with the MessageAmp II aRNA Amplification Kit, using a roughly 17-hour in vitro transcription at 37°C. The Dynabeads mRNA DIRECT Purification Kit was used to isolate mRNA for TCR sequencing. Indexed Illumina adapters were added in a second approximately 26-cycle Phusion PCR, and the resulting products were purified with AMPure XP beads. Regarding the original processing steps: Custom Perl scripts were used to pool TCR sequences that encoded the same protein, to remove out-of-frame sequences, and to calculate the abundance of each clonotype. The analysis excluded TCR sequences that were supported by just one read. Among the metrics used to describe the repertoires were Shannon entropy, Gini index, clonality, richness, and the frequency of TCRs shared between repertoires. TCRdb reran the public reads through fastp at Q25 and MiXCR, keeping productive beta chains. CDR3 protein sequences are deduplicated, and each keeps its most common genes and DNA. V and J calls and clone size were set by TCRdb, not the authors. The sample includes about 60,000 distinct CDR3 sequences, with approximately 25% observed a single time. Clones ranked in the top ten supply around 5% of the sample.

This clonotype was obtained from a male donor with prostate cancer. The specimen comprised PBMCs, sampled before treatment. The rearranged chain carries TRBV28 and TRBJ2-3, with 8 middle bases fitting TRBD1. The CDR3 loop reads CASSSTGGSTDTQYF. The sequenced DNA is TGTGCCAGCAGTTCCACAGGGGGTAGCACAGATACGCAGTATTTT.